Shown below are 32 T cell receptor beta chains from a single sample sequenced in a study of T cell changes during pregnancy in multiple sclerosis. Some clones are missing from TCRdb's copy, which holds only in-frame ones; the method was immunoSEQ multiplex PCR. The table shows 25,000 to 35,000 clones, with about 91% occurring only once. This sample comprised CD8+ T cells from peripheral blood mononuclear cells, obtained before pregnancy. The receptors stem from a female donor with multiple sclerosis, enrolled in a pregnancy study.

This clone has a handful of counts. The CDR3 nucleotides read TGCGCCAGCAGCCAAGAGCGGGGGGGCCAAGAGACCCAGTACTTC. It is translated as CASSQERGGQETQYF. The rearrangement links TRBV4-3 to TRBJ2-5; 9 bases agree with TRBD2. The germline V gene has CDR1 LGHNA and CDR2 YSLEER. Germline trimming cut 0 bases from V and 1 base from J; bases unmatched to any gene: 0. The CDR3 runs to 15 residues.

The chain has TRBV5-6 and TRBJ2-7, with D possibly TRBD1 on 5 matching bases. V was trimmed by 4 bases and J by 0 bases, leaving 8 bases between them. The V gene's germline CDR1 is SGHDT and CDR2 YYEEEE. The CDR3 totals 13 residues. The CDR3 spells CASSEQVSYEQYF. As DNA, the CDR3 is TGTGCCAGCAGCGAACAGGTCTCCTACGAGCAGTACTTC.

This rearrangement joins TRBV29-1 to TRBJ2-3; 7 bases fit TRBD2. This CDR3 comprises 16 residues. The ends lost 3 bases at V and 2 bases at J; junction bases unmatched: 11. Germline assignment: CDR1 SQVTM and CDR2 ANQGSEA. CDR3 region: CSVDRLAEGHTDTQYF. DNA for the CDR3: TGCAGCGTTGATCGGCTAGCGGAAGGGCACACAGATACGCAGTATTTT.

This chain's CDR3 is CASSSWTSKDTQYF. The CDR3 DNA is TGCGCCAGCAGCTCCTGGACTAGTAAAGATACGCAGTATTTT. This sequence joins TRBV5-1 and TRBJ2-3; 7 nucleotides line up with TRBD2. Trimming at V came to 3 bases and at J to 5 bases, leaving 6 bases not matched to a gene. Germline V gene sequence: CDR1 SGHRS, CDR2 YFSETQ. CDR3 size: 14 residues.

The CDR3 region is CASSLALGQGNTEAFF. Here the CDR3 DNA reads TGCGCCAGCAGCTTGGCGTTAGGACAGGGTAACACTGAAGCTTTCTTT. This chain uses TRBV5-1 with TRBJ1-1, with 8 bases identical to TRBD1. The CDR3 runs 16 residues. V dropped 0 bases and J dropped 2; count of bases not matched to a gene: 6. Germline V CDR1 and CDR2: SGHRS, YFSETQ. Full variable domain (rest looked up from reference TRBV5-1 and TRBJ1-1): KAGVTQTPRYLIKTRGQQVTLSCSPISGHRSVSWYQQTPGQGLQFLFEYFSETQRNKGNFPGRFSGRQFSNSRSEMNVSTLELGDSALYLCASSLALGQGNTEAFFGQGTRLTVV.

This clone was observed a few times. The CDR3 bases are TGTGCCAGCAGCCTTGGGACAGGGGCTAACTATGGCTACACCTTC. Translation: CASSLGTGANYGYTF. This chain joins TRBV11-1 and TRBJ1-2; 10 nucleotides match TRBD1. This CDR3 is built from 15 residues. Germline trimming cut 5 bases from V and 0 bases from J; bases unmatched to any gene: 3. Germline V gives CDR1 SGHAT, CDR2 FQDESV (reference sequence).

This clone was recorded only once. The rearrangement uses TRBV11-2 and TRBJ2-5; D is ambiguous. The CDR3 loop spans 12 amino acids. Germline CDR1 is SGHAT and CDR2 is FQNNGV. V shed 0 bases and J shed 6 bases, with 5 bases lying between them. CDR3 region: CASSLDPKTQYF. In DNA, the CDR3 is TGTGCCAGCAGCTTAGATCCTAAGACCCAGTACTTC.

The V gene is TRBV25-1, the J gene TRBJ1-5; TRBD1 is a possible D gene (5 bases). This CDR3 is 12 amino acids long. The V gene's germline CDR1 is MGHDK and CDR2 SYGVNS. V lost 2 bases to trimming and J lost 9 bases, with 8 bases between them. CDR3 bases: TGTGCCAGCAGTGAAGGACACGGGCCCCAGCATTTT. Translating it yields CASSEGHGPQHF.

CDR3 protein: CASSLSSVTEAFF. CDR3 nucleotides: TGTGCCAGCAGTTTATCCTCAGTCACTGAAGCTTTCTTT. The V gene is TRBV27, the J gene TRBJ1-1; D call uncertain. CDR3 length: 13 residues. V was shortened by 0 bases and J by 4 bases, with 6 bases between the two germline ends. Germline assignment: CDR1 MNHEY and CDR2 SMNVEV (reference sequence).

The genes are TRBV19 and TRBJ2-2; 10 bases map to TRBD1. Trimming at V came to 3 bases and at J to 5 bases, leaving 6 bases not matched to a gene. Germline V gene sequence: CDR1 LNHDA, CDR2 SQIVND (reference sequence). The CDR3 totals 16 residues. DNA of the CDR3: TGTGCCAGTAGTATGTGGACAGGGGGAAGTACCGGGGAGCTGTTTTTT. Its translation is CASSMWTGGSTGELFF.

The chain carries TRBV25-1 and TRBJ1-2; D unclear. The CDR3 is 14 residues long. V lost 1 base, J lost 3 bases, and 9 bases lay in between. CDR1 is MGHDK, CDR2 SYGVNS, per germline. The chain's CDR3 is CASSEWEGDYGYTF. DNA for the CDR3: TGTGCCAGCAGTGAATGGGAGGGAGACTATGGCTACACCTTC.

CDR3 amino acids: CASSRGITDTQYF. As DNA, the CDR3 is TGTGCCAGCAGCCGGGGGATCACAGATACGCAGTATTTT. The rearrangement links TRBV7-3 to TRBJ2-3; tentatively, D is TRBD2 (6 bases). V was shortened by 5 bases and J by 2 bases, with 8 bases between the two germline ends. This CDR3 has 13 residues. Germline V lookup: CDR1 SGHTA, CDR2 FQGTGA.

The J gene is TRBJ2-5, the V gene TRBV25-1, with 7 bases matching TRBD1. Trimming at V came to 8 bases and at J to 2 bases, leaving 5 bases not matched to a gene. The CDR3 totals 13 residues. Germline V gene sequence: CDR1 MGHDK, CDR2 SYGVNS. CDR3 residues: CASRRTGQETQYF. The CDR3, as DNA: TGTGCCAGCCGAAGGACAGGTCAAGAGACCCAGTACTTC.

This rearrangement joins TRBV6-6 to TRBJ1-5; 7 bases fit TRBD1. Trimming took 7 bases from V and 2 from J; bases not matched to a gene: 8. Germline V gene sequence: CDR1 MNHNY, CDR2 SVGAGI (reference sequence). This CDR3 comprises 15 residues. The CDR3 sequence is CASTDQGVGNQPQHF. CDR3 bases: TGTGCCAGCACCGACCAGGGGGTCGGCAATCAGCCCCAGCATTTT.

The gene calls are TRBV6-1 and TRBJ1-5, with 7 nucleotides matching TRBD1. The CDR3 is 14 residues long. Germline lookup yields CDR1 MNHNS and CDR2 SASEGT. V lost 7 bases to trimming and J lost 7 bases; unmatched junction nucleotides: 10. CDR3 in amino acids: CASTVQGSRQPQHF. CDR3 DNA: TGTGCCAGCACCGTACAGGGGAGTAGGCAGCCCCAGCATTTT.

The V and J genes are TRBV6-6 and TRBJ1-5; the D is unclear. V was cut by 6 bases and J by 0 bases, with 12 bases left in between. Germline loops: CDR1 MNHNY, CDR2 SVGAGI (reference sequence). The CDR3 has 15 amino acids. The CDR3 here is CASSPGVYSNQPQHF. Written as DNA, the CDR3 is TGTGCCAGCAGCCCCGGGGTATATAGCAATCAGCCCCAGCATTTT.

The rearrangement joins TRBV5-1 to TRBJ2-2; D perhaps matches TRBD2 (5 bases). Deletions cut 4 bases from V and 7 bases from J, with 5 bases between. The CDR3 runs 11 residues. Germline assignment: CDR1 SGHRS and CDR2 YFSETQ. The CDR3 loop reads CASSEGGELFF. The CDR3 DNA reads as TGCGCCAGCAGCGAGGGCGGGGAGCTGTTTTTT.

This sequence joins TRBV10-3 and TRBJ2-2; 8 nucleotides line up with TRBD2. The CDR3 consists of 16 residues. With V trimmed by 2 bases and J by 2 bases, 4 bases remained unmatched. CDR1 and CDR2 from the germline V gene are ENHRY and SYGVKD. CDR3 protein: CAISETSGYNTGELFF. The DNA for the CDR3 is TGTGCCATCAGTGAGACTAGCGGTTATAACACCGGGGAGCTGTTTTTT.

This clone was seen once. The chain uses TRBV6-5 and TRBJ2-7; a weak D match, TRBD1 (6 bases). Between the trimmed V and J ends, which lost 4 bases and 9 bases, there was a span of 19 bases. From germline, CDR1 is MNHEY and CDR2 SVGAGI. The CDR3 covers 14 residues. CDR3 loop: CASSFQEGTGPQYF. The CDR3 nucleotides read TGTGCCAGCAGTTTCCAAGAGGGAACAGGGCCGCAGTACTTC.

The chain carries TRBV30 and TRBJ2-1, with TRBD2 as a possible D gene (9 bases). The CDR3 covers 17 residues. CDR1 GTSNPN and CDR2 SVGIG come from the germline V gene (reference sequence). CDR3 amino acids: CAKDRVSSGAKPGEQFF. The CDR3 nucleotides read TGTGCGAAGGACAGGGTCTCTAGCGGGGCCAAGCCGGGAGAGCAGTTCTTC.

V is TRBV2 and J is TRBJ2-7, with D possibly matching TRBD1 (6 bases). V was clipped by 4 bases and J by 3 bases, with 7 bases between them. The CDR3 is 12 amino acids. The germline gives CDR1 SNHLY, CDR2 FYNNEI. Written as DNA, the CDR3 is TGTGCCAGCAGTGCGGACAGCTACGAGCAGTACTTC. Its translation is CASSADSYEQYF.

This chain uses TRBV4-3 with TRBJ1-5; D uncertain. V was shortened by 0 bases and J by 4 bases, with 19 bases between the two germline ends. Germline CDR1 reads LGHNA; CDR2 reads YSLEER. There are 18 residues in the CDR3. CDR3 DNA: TGCGCCAGCAGCCAAGATCTTTGGGAGGGAAGAGGTAATCAGCCCCAGCATTTT. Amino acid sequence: CASSQDLWEGRGNQPQHF.

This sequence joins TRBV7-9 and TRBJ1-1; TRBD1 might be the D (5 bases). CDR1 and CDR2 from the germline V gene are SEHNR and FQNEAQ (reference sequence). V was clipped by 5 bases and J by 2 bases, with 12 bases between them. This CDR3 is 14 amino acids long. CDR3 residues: CASSVGHPNTEAFF. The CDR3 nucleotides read TGTGCCAGCAGCGTCGGACACCCTAACACTGAAGCTTTCTTT.

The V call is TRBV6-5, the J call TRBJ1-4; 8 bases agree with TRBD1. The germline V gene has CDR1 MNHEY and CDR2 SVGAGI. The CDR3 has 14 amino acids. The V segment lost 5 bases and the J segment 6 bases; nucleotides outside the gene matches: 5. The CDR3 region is CASSIGQGYEKLFF. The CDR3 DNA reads TGTGCCAGCAGTATCGGACAGGGATATGAAAAACTGTTTTTT.

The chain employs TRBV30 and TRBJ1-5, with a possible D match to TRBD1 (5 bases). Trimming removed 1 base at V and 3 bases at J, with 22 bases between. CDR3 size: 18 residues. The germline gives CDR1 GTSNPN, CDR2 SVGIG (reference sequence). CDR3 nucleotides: TGTGCCTGGAGTGGGTTTGTGGCAGGGCCCATAATCAATCAGCCCCAGCATTTT. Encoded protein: CAWSGFVAGPIINQPQHF. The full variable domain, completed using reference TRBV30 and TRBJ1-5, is SQTIHQWPATLVQPVGSPLSLECTVEGTSNPNLYWYRQAAGRGLQLLFYSVGIGQISSEVPQNLSASRPQDRQFILSSKKLLLSDSGFYLCAWSGFVAGPIINQPQHFGDGTRLSIL.

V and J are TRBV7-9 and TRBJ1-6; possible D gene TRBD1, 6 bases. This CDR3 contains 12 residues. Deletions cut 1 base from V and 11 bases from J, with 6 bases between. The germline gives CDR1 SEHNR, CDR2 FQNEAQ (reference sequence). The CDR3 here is CASSLGGPPLHF. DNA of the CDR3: TGTGCCAGCAGCTTAGGGGGGCCACCCCTCCACTTT.

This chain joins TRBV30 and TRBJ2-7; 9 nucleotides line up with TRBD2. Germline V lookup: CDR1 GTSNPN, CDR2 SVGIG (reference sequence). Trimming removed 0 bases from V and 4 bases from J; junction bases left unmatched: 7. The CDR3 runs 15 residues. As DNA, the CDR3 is TGTGCCTGGAGTGTTCCGGCTAGCGGGAAGTACGAGCAGTACTTC. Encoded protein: CAWSVPASGKYEQYF.

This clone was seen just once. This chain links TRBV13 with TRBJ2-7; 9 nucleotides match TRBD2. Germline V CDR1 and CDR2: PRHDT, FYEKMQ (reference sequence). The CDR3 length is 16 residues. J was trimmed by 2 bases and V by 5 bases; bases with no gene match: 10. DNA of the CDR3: TGTGCCAGCAGCCCGCAAGGGAGCGGGGGGACCTACGAGCAGTACTTC. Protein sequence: CASSPQGSGGTYEQYF.

In DNA, the CDR3 is TGTGCCAGTAGTCCTGGCAGGGACTACGAGCAGTACTTC. Protein product: CASSPGRDYEQYF. The chain combines TRBV19 with TRBJ2-7; TRBD1 might be the D (5 bases). V shed 5 bases and J shed 3 bases, with 11 bases lying between them. In germline, CDR1 is LNHDA, CDR2 SQIVND (reference sequence). The CDR3 totals 13 residues.

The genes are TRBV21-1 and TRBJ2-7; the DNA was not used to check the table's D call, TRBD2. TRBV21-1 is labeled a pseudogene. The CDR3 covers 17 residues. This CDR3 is CASSRGRESRPYYEQYF. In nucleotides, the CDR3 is TGTGCCAGCAGCAGGGGGAGGGAAAGTCGCCCCTACTACGAGCAGTACTTC.

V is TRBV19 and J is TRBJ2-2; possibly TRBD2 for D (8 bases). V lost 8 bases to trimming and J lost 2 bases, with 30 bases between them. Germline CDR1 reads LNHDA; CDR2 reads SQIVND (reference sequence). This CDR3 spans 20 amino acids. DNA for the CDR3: TGTGCCAGTCGGCCCGGGACAGCCTTCCTGACTAGCGAAAACACCGGGGAGCTGTTTTTT. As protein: CASRPGTAFLTSENTGELFF.

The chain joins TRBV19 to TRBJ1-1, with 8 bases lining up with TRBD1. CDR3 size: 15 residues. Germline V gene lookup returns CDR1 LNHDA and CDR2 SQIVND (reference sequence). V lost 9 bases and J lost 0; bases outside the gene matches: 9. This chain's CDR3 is CASSPGTGMNTEAFF. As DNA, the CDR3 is TGTGCCAGCAGTCCCGGGACAGGAATGAACACTGAAGCTTTCTTT.